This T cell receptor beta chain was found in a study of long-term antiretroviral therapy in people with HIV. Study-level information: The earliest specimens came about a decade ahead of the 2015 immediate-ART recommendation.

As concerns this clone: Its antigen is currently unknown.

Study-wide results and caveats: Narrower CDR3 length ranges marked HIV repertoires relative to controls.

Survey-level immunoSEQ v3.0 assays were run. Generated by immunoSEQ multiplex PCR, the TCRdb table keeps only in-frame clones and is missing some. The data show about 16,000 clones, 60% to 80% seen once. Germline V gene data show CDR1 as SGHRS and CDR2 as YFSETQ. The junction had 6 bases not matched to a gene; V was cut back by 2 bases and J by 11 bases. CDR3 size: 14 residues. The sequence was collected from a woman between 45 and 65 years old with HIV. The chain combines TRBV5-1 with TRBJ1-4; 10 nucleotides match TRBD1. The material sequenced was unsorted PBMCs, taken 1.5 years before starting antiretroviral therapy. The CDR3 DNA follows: TGCGCCAGCAGCTTCGCGACAGGGGGCGGGAAACTGTTTTTT. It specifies CASSFATGGGKLFF.